This T cell receptor beta chain was recorded in a study of T cell clusters in autoimmune cytopenias. Study-level results: TRB repertoire shifts in secondary cytopenia and chronic lymphocytic leukemia mostly reflected lymphoma, not autoimmunity. No experiment has yet validated the function of the T cell clusters defined in silico.

TRB was amplified by touch-down multiplex PCR, primer pools A and B combined. TCRdb reprocessed the multiplex PCR reads and keeps a single row for each CDR3 protein, giving no DNA. This sample's table reports around 6,100 distinct CDR3 sequences. Roughly 38,000 genome equivalents of blood DNA were amplified for TRB. The CDR3 is made up of 13 amino acids. Germline lookup yields CDR1 SGHNT and CDR2 YYREEE (reference sequence). By frequency, this clonotype is medium-sized. What it binds is not known. The clonotype comes from a human donor with an autoimmune cytopenia or autoimmune hepatitis (not recorded which). The sequencing sample was made of peripheral blood. The chain joins TRBV5-4 to TRBJ2-3. This chain's CDR3 is CASSAKTPDTQYF.